These 9 T cell receptor beta chains came from one sample sequenced in a study of beta chain features in type 1 diabetes. Study outcomes and limitations: TCRB CDR3s from Type 1 diabetes patients were moderately but significantly shorter in all four CD4+ subsets.

These receptors have no identified antigens. Expressed TCRB transcripts were sequenced, since all the RNA that had been isolated was reverse transcribed. TCRdb's copy holds only in-frame clones and misses some; the assay was immunoSEQ multiplex PCR. The repertoire includes hundreds of thousands of clones, around 15% of them detected once, and 0.022% sits in the top ten. Sequencing was done on a sample of naive CD4+ T cells from blood. These receptor sequences come from a man younger than 35 with type 1 diabetes.

The chain uses TRBV29-1 and TRBJ1-2; 8 positions match TRBD1. V shed 6 bases, J shed 4 bases, and the junction held 10 bases outside the gene matches. This CDR3 contains 14 residues. The V gene's germline CDR1 is SQVTM and CDR2 ANQGSEA. The CDR3, as DNA: TGCAGCGTAGACGGACAGGGCGGTAGCTATGGCTACACCTTC. This encodes CSVDGQGGSYGYTF.

V gene TRBV7-9 combines with J gene TRBJ2-3, with D perhaps assigned TRBD1 or TRBD2 (6 bases each). Between the trimmed V and J ends, which lost 1 base and 2 bases, there was a span of 10 bases. This CDR3 has 15 residues. Germline CDR1 SEHNR, CDR2 FQNEAQ (reference sequence). The CDR3 protein is CASSLGGGLTDTQYF. For the CDR3, the DNA is TGTGCCAGCAGCTTAGGTGGGGGGCTCACAGATACGCAGTATTTT. Together with reference TRBV7-9 and TRBJ2-3, the CDR3 gives the full variable domain: DTGVSQNPRHKITKRGQNVTFRCDPISEHNRLYWYRQTLGQGPEFLTYFQNEAQLEKSRLLSDRFSAERPKGSFSTLEIQRTEQGDSAMYLCASSLGGGLTDTQYFGPGTRLTVL.

V and J are TRBV9 and TRBJ1-2, with 10 bases matching TRBD1. The CDR3 is made up of 15 amino acids. After removal of 4 bases from V and 1 base from J, the junction contained 4 bases not matched to a gene. CDR1 is SGDLS, CDR2 YYNGEE, per germline. Written as DNA, the CDR3 is TGTGCCAGCAGCTCTCGGACAGGGGGTAACTATGGCTACACCTTC. Its translation is CASSSRTGGNYGYTF.

J is TRBJ1-6 and V is TRBV15, with D maybe TRBD1 (5 bases). Trimming pared 3 bases from V and 15 bases from J, leaving 12 bases between. The CDR3 is 12 amino acids. CDR1 is LNHNV and CDR2 is YYDKDF in the germline V gene (reference sequence). The CDR3 nucleotides are TGTGCCACCAGCAGCATTAAAGGGGACCTCCACTTT. This sequence encodes CATSSIKGDLHF.

J is TRBJ2-5 and V is TRBV6-1, with D perhaps being TRBD1 or TRBD2 (5 bases each). CDR1 is MNHNS, CDR2 SASEGT, per germline. V gave up 4 bases and J gave up 0 bases, with 12 bases separating them. This CDR3 has 15 amino acids. CDR3 amino acids: CASSARDGHQETQYF. The CDR3 DNA reads as TGTGCCAGCAGTGCACGGGACGGACACCAAGAGACCCAGTACTTC.

This clone was detected a few times. The chain combines TRBV15 with TRBJ1-1; D unclear. The CDR3 is made up of 15 amino acids. CDR1 LNHNV and CDR2 YYDKDF come from the germline V gene (reference sequence). V was cut by 0 bases and J by 7 bases, with 15 bases left in between. This CDR3 reads CATSRDKALRYEAFF. DNA of the CDR3: TGTGCCACCAGCAGAGATAAAGCGTTAAGGTATGAAGCTTTCTTT.

The gene calls are TRBV2 and TRBJ1-6; D is perhaps TRBD1 (6 bases). Germline CDR1 SNHLY, CDR2 FYNNEI. V was shortened by 7 bases and J by 5 bases, with 15 bases between the two germline ends. The CDR3 length is 15 residues. CDR3 residues: CASTGQGSNNSPLHF. CDR3 coding DNA: TGTGCCAGCACCGGCCAGGGGTCAAATAATTCACCCCTCCACTTT.

With regard to this clone: Other DNA sequences in this specimen translate into the identical CDR3. This rearrangement joins TRBV5-1 to TRBJ2-5; TRBD2 matches at 11 bases. CDR1 and CDR2 from the germline V gene are SGHRS and YFSETQ. V trimming: 3 bases; J trimming: 1 base; junction bases outside the gene matches: 5. This CDR3 is 16 amino acids long. CDR3 nucleotide sequence: TGCGCCAGCAGCTCACCTAGCGGGGGGTCCCAAGAGACCCAGTACTTC. It encodes CASSSPSGGSQETQYF.

The chain uses TRBV9 and TRBJ2-2, with 7 bases identical to TRBD1. The germline V gene encodes CDR1 SGDLS and CDR2 YYNGEE. The CDR3 is 14 amino acids. J was trimmed by 6 bases and V by 2 bases; bases with no gene match: 4. The CDR3 loop is CASSVGQSSGELFF. DNA of the CDR3: TGTGCCAGCAGCGTGGGACAGTCCTCCGGGGAGCTGTTTTTT.